The text below deals with one T cell receptor (beta chain). The germline gives CDR1 MNHNY, CDR2 SVGAGI (reference sequence). The CDR3 is made up of 15 amino acids. Trimming shortened V by 2 bases and J by 2 bases, and 12 bases separated the two germline ends. TCRdb keeps only in-frame clones here, not all; method: immunoSEQ multiplex PCR. This table has more than 250,000 clones, about nine tenths appearing once. This entry belongs to a study of blood T cell repertoires in COVID-19. Study at large: COVID-19 samples collected from the United States, Italy and Spain covered acute and convalescent phases.

The sequence was collected from a man aged 45-65 years with active or convalescent COVID-19. V and J are TRBV6-6 and TRBJ1-2; D is undetermined. Sequencing input: peripheral blood. The CDR3 spells CASSYEVTVNYGYTF. DNA for the CDR3: TGTGCCAGCAGTTACGAGGTCACGGTAAACTATGGCTACACCTTC.